This entry is about one T cell receptor beta chain. No antigen is known for it. The data are from a study of cytomegalovirus exposure and HLA in healthy donors. Profiling relied on immunoSEQ multiplex PCR, and the TCRdb table lists in-frame clones only, not all of them. Of 150,000 to 200,000 clones listed, around 82% are singletons. The CDR3 length is 16 residues. Germline assignment: CDR1 MNHEY and CDR2 SMNVEV (reference sequence). V was pared by 5 bases and J by 0 bases, with 14 bases between. Study findings and constraints: Both high specificity and high sensitivity reportedly marked the classifier's diagnosis of cytomegalovirus status. Three chains tied to CMV proved CMV antigen-specific in vitro.

The source of this sequence is a man under 40 in good health and CMV-seropositive. The sequenced sample was PBMCs. V usage is TRBV27 and J usage is TRBJ1-5; tentatively, D is TRBD1 (6 bases). CDR3 sequence reads: CASSPRQVYSNQPQHF. CDR3 nucleotides: TGTGCCAGCAGTCCCAGACAGGTTTATAGCAATCAGCCCCAGCATTTT.